What follows are 9 T cell receptor beta chains derived from one specimen sequenced in a study of Graves' ophthalmopathy and Graves' hyperthyroidism. Amplification of the TCR beta CDR3 regions used RNA transcripts (as template). In the first round, RT-PCR was carried out with HTBI primers, and a multiplex PCR formed the second round. TCRdb reprocessed the multiplex PCR reads with MiXCR, giving one entry per CDR3 protein. The table includes approximately 700,000 distinct CDR3 sequences, roughly 40% detected once. Sequencing was carried out using peripheral blood. These receptors came from an adult man with Graves' ophthalmopathy.

The chain employs TRBV25-1 and TRBJ1-4; possible D gene TRBD1, 6 bases. Germline CDR1 and CDR2: MGHDK and SYGVNS. With 7 bases removed from V and 8 bases from J, the gap between germline ends came to 17 bases. The CDR3 is 14 amino acids. The CDR3: CASTQTGAEEKLFF. As DNA, the CDR3 is TGTGCCAGCACTCAGACAGGCGCGGAGGAAAAACTGTTTTTT.

The rearrangement uses TRBV10-1 and TRBJ2-2; D possibly corresponds to TRBD1 (6 bases). Germline values: CDR1 WNHNN, CDR2 SYGVQD (reference sequence). This CDR3 contains 16 residues. Trimming stripped 6 bases from V and 3 bases from J, with 17 bases between. The CDR3 region is CASSTGLKGDTGELFF. The CDR3 DNA follows: TGCGCCAGCAGCACCGGACTTAAGGGGGACACCGGGGAGCTGTTTTTT.

This chain joins TRBV7-2 and TRBJ1-6; D call uncertain. The germline V gene encodes CDR1 SGHTA and CDR2 FQGNSA. This CDR3 region has 13 residues. V was trimmed by 5 bases and J by 12 bases, leaving 14 bases between them. The CDR3 loop is CASSQGPTQPLHF. In DNA, the CDR3 is TGTGCCAGCAGCCAAGGGCCCACTCAACCCCTCCACTTT.

Many counts were recorded for this clonotype. CDR3 sequence reads: CASSPRGGTEAFF. The CDR3 coding sequence is TGTGCCAGCAGCCCAAGAGGCGGCACTGAAGCTTTCTTT. The chain combines TRBV7-9 with TRBJ1-1; D is ambiguous. The CDR3 covers 13 residues. Germline CDR1 is SEHNR and CDR2 is FQNEAQ (reference sequence). The V end lost 5 bases, the J end lost 4 bases, and 11 bases lay between the germline ends.

The sample holds many counts of this clonotype. The V call is TRBV7-9, the J call TRBJ2-7, with 7 bases that match TRBD1. Germline CDR1 reads SEHNR; CDR2 reads FQNEAQ (reference sequence). The V segment lost 5 bases and the J segment 4 bases; nucleotides outside the gene matches: 8. The CDR3 is made up of 14 amino acids. Here the CDR3 DNA reads TGTGCCAGCAGCCAGCCCTACAGGGGTTACGAGCAGTACTTC. It encodes CASSQPYRGYEQYF.

The rearrangement joins TRBV12-3 or TRBV12-4 to TRBJ1-2, with 8 bases matching TRBD1. The CDR3 runs 13 residues. V was clipped by 4 bases and J by 6 bases; unmatched bases: 4. The CDR3 loop is CASSSEQGDGYTF. Here the CDR3 DNA reads TGTGCCAGCAGTTCCGAACAGGGGGATGGCTACACCTTC.

This clonotype occurred many times. This chain connects TRBV10-3 to TRBJ1-6, with 7 positions matching TRBD1. V was clipped by 2 bases and J by 11 bases; unmatched bases: 12. There are 16 residues in the CDR3. Germline V gene sequence: CDR1 ENHRY, CDR2 SYGVKD. In DNA form, the CDR3 reads TGTGCCATCAGTGAGAGGCCAGGGGAGGACAGGACACCCCTCCACTTT. Protein: CAISERPGEDRTPLHF.

The chain links TRBV24-1 to TRBJ1-5, with a weak D call TRBD1 (5 bases). Trimming took 5 bases from V and 3 from J, leaving 16 bases between them. CDR1 and CDR2 (germline): KGHDR, SFDVKD. CDR3 size: 16 residues. In DNA, the CDR3 is TGTGCCACCAGTGCTAGGGGCTCCGGAGTCAATCAGCCCCAGCATTTT. It is translated as CATSARGSGVNQPQHF.

As concerns this clonotype: Compared with germline, one end of the junction differs, possibly owing to a read error. The chain is built from TRBV10-3 and TRBJ2-7; TRBD1 agrees at 9 bases. Per the germline V gene, CDR1 is ENHRY and CDR2 is SYGVKD. The CDR3 consists of 15 residues. CDR3 in amino acids: CASSPPGTGPDEQYF. The CDR3 region has the DNA TGTGCCAGCAGTCCTCCCGGGACAGGGCCCGACGAGCAGTACTTC.